The source of this TCR beta chain is a study of OX40 agonist ivuxolimab in advanced cancers. Study as a whole: Two patients with cutaneous melanoma and one with hepatocellular carcinoma, three in total, showed partial responses. The study, taken as a whole, reports: Expanded peripheral T cells had an undetermined antigen specificity.

Excluded were patients having autoimmune disease history or systemic immunosuppression. The count of this clone is one. What it binds is unknown. From germline, CDR1 is MDHEN and CDR2 SYDVKM. CDR3 length equals 13 residues. V shed 3 bases and J shed 4 bases, with 9 bases lying between them. Using immunoSEQ multiplex PCR, the repertoire was profiled, and TCRdb retains in-frame clones only, with some absent. The sample lists roughly 95,000 clones, approximately 84% occurring once. The TCR originated in an adult with an advanced solid tumor such as melanoma, head and neck, liver or kidney cancer. The chain employs TRBV28 and TRBJ2-5; perhaps TRBD1 as D (5 bases). Specimen: CD4+ or CD8+ T cells sorted from blood, collected in a trial of the OX40 agonist ivuxolimab. The chain's CDR3 is CASSFNRGETQYF. DNA of the CDR3: TGTGCCAGCAGTTTTAATAGGGGAGAGACCCAGTACTTC.